These 11 T cell receptor beta chains originate from one sample sequenced in a study of CD8 T cells in ankylosing spondylitis. Via MiXCR, TCRdb re-called the 5' RACE reads, giving one row per CDR3 protein. Of approximately 400,000 distinct CDR3 sequences listed, 17% were seen once; the top ten hold approximately 0.93%. General study results and limits: A TCR beta motif of about 8 highly homologous variants seemed to mark ankylosing spondylitis blood.

No antigen has been identified for these receptors. The sequencing input was blood, either unsorted or a sorted T cell fraction (not recorded which). These receptors all come from a male donor with ankylosing spondylitis.

This clonotype was observed a handful of times. The chain links TRBV25-1 to TRBJ2-2; 12 bases line up with TRBD1. The trim removed 8 bases at V and 6 bases at J, leaving 4 bases unmatched. CDR1 MGHDK and CDR2 SYGVNS come from the germline V gene. The CDR3 is 14 residues long. The CDR3 loop reads CASGGQGASGELFF. As DNA, the CDR3 is TGTGCCAGCGGGGGACAGGGGGCATCCGGGGAGCTGTTTTTT.

This clonotype was counted a few times. This chain uses TRBV7-2 with TRBJ1-2, with TRBD1 as a possible D gene (5 bases). This CDR3 comprises 15 residues. The V end was cut by 2 bases, the J end by 3 bases, with 13 bases between. Germline assignment: CDR1 SGHTA and CDR2 FQGNSA. CDR3 in amino acids: CASSLSGLGDYGYTF. The CDR3 DNA sequence: TGTGCCAGCAGCTTATCAGGGTTGGGGGACTATGGCTACACCTTC.

This clonotype was recorded at least ten times. The CDR3 DNA follows: TGTGCCAGCAGCCAACCGACTAGCGGACCCTACAATGAGCAGTTCTTC. It translates to CASSQPTSGPYNEQFF. The genes are TRBV4-2 and TRBJ2-1; 9 bases match TRBD2. The CDR3 totals 16 residues. Per the germline V gene, CDR1 is LGHNA and CDR2 is YNFKEQ. V shed 2 bases and J 2 bases; nucleotides not matched to a gene: 4.

The table lists this clonotype with a few counts. The V call is TRBV20-1, the J call TRBJ2-7; 13 positions match TRBD2. This CDR3 is built from 12 residues. V dropped 7 bases and J dropped 6; count of bases not matched to a gene: 3. Germline V lookup: CDR1 DFQATT, CDR2 SNEGSKA (reference sequence). For the CDR3, the DNA is TGCAGTGGACTAGCGGGGGGTCTCGAGCAGTACTTC. The encoded protein is CSGLAGGLEQYF.

This clonotype was seen repeatedly, ten times or more. The CDR3 DNA reads TGTGCCAGCAGCCCGCCGGGGGACTCCTACAATGAGCAGTTCTTC. It yields the protein CASSPPGDSYNEQFF. V usage is TRBV7-8 and J usage is TRBJ2-1; maybe TRBD2 (6 bases). This CDR3 spans 15 amino acids. V was trimmed by 5 bases and J by 0 bases, leaving 11 bases between them. Germline V lookup: CDR1 SGHVS, CDR2 FQNEAQ.

This clonotype has a handful of counts. The chain links TRBV5-1 to TRBJ1-6; 7 bases fit TRBD1. CDR1 is SGHRS, CDR2 YFSETQ, per germline. This CDR3 comprises 14 residues. V gave up 4 bases and J gave up 7 bases; unmatched junction bases: 5. CDR3 DNA: TGCGCCAGCAGCCAAGGGACAGCCAATTCACCCCTCCACTTT. Protein: CASSQGTANSPLHF.

This chain joins TRBV7-9 and TRBJ1-6; TRBD1 aligns across 8 bases. V shed 5 bases, J shed 6 bases, and the junction held 6 bases outside the gene matches. The CDR3 extends over 15 amino acids. Germline CDR1 SEHNR, CDR2 FQNEAQ (reference sequence). In nucleotides, the CDR3 is TGTGCCAGCAGCCCCGGGACAGGATTTAATTCACCCCTCCACTTT. This codes for CASSPGTGFNSPLHF. The entire variable domain, with the rest obtained from reference TRBV7-9 and TRBJ1-6, is as follows: DTGVSQNPRHKITKRGQNVTFRCDPISEHNRLYWYRQTLGQGPEFLTYFQNEAQLEKSRLLSDRFSAERPKGSFSTLEIQRTEQGDSAMYLCASSPGTGFNSPLHFGNGTRLTVT.

The rearrangement joins TRBV5-1 to TRBJ1-5; no clear D gene. The CDR3 is 15 residues long. In germline, CDR1 is SGHRS, CDR2 YFSETQ. V was pared by 0 bases and J by 5 bases, with 12 bases between. CDR3: CASSLESGGDQPQHF. CDR3 coding DNA: TGCGCCAGCAGCTTGGAGTCCGGCGGGGATCAGCCCCAGCATTTT.

This clonotype was picked up a small number of times. The chain employs TRBV12-3 or TRBV12-4 and TRBJ2-5; D not resolved. The CDR3 is 13 amino acids. Trimming took 5 bases from V and 4 from J, leaving 11 bases between them. The CDR3 DNA follows: TGTGCCAGCAGTGGGATCGAAGGAGAGACCCAGTACTTC. This codes for CASSGIEGETQYF.

The chain employs TRBV12-3 or TRBV12-4 and TRBJ1-2; D may be TRBD1 (6 bases). This CDR3 spans 13 amino acids. Trimming shortened V by 6 bases and J by 8 bases, and 16 bases separated the two germline ends. For the CDR3, the DNA is TGTGCCAGCAGCTTACAGGGCAAAGGCGGCTACACCTTC. It yields the protein CASSLQGKGGYTF.

The rearrangement joins TRBV6-6 to TRBJ1-5; no clear D. The CDR3 is 13 amino acids. The V end was cut by 4 bases, the J end by 5 bases, with 9 bases between. Per the germline V gene, CDR1 is MNHNY and CDR2 is SVGAGI (reference sequence). The CDR3 DNA reads TGTGCCAGCAGTTCGATAGAGCATCAGCCCCAGCATTTT. It yields the protein CASSSIEHQPQHF.